This T cell receptor beta chain was identified during a study of OX40 agonist ivuxolimab in advanced cancers. The table came from immunoSEQ multiplex PCR; TCRdb's copy has only in-frame clones and leaves some out. The table shows around 59,000 clones, with roughly 86% occurring only once. The table lists this clone with a count of one. Germline V CDR1 and CDR2: SGHVS, FNYEAQ. With 5 bases clipped from V and 5 bases from J, the junction kept 7 bases outside the gene matches. The CDR3 spans 16 residues. The TCR was taken from an adult with an advanced solid tumor such as melanoma, head and neck, liver or kidney cancer. The sample here was CD4+ or CD8+ T cells sorted from blood, taken in a trial of the OX40 agonist ivuxolimab. This chain joins TRBV7-6 and TRBJ2-2; TRBD2 agrees at 11 bases. This CDR3 reads CASSLYSGRGTGELFF. CDR3 in DNA: TGTGCCAGCAGCCTATATAGCGGGAGGGGAACCGGGGAGCTGTTTTTT.